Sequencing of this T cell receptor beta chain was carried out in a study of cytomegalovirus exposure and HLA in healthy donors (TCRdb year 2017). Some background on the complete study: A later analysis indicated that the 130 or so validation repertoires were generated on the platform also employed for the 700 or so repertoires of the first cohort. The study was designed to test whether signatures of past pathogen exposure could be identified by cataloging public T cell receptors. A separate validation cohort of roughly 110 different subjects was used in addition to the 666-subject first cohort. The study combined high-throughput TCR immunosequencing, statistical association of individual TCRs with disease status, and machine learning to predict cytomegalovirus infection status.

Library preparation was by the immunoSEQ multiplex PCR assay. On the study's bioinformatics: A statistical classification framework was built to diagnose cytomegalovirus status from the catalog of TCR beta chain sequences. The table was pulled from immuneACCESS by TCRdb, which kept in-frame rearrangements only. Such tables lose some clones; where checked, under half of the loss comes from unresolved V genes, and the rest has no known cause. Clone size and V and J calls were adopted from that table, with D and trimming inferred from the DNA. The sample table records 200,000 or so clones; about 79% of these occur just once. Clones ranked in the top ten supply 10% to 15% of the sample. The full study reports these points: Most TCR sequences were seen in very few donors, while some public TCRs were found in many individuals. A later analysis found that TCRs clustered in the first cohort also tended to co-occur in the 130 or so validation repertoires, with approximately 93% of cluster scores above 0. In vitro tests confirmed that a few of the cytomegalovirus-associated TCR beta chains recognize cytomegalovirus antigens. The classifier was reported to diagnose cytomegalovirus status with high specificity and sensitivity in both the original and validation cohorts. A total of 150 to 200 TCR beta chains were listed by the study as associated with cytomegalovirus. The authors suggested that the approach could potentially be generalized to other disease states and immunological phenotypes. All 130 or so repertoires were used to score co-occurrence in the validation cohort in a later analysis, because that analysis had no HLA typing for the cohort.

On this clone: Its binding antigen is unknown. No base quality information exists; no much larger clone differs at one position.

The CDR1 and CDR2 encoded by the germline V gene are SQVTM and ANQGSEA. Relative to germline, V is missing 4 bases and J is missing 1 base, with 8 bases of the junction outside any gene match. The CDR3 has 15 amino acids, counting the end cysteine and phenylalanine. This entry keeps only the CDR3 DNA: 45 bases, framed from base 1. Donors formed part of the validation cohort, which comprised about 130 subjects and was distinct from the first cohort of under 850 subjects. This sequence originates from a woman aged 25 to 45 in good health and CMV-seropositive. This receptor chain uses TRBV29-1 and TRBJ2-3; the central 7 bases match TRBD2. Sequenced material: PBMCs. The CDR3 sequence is CSVGSQAGGTDTQYF. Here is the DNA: TGCAGCGTTGGATCCCAGGCGGGAGGCACAGATACGCAGTATTTT.